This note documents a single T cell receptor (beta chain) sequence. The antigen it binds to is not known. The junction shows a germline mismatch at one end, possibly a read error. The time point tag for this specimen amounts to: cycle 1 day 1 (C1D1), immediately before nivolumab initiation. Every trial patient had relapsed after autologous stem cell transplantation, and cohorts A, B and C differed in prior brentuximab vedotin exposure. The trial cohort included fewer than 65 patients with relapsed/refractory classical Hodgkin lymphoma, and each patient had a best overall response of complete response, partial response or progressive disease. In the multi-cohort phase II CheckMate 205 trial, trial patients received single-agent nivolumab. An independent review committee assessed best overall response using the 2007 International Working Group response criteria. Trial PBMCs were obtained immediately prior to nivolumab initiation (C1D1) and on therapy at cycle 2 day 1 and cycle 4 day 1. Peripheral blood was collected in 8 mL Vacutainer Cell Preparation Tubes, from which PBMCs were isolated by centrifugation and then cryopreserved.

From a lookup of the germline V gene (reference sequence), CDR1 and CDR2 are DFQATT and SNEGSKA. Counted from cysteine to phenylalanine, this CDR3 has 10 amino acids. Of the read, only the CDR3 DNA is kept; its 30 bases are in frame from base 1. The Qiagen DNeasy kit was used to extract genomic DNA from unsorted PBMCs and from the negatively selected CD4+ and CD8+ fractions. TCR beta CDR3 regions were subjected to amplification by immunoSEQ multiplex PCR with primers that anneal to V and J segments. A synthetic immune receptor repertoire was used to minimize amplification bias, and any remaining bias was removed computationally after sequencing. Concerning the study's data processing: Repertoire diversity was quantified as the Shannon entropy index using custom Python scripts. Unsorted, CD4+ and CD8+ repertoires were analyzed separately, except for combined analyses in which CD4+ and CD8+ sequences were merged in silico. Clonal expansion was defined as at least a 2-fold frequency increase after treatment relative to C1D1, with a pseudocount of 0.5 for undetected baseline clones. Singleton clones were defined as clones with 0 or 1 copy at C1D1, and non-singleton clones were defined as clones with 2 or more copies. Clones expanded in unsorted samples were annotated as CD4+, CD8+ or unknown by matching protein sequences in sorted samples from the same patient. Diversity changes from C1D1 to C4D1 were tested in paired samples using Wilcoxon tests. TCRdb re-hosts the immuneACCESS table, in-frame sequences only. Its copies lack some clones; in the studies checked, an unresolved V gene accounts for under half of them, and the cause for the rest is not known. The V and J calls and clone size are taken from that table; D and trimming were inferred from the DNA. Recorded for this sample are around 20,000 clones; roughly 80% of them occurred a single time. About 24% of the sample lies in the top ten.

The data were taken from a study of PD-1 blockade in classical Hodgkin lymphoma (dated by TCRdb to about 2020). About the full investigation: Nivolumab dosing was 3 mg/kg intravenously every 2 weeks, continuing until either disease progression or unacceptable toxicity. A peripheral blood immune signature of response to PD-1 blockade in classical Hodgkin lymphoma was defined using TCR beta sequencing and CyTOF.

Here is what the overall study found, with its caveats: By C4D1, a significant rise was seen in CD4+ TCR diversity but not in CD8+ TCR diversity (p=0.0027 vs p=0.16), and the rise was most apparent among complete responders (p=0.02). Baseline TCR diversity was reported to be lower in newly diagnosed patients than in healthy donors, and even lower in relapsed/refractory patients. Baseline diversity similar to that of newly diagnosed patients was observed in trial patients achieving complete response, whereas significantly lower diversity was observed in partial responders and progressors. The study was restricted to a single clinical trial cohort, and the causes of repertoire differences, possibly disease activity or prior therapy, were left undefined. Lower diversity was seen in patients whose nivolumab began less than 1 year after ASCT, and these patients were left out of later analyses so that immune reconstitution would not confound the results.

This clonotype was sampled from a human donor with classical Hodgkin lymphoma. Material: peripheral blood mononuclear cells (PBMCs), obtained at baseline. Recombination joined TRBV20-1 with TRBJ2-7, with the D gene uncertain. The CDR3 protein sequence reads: CGASDHEQYF. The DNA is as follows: TGCGGTGCTAGTGACCACGAGCAGTACTTC.